One and the same sample provided the 17 T cell receptor beta chains below, sequenced in a study of T cells in Graves' hyperthyroidism and ophthalmopathy. Using RNA transcripts as the source, TCR beta CDR3 regions were amplified. The HTBI primer set drove a first-round RT-PCR of the TCR CDR3. TCRdb re-derived calls from the multiplex PCR reads in MiXCR, one entry per CDR3 protein. The sample lists around 520,000 distinct CDR3 sequences, around 24% occurring once. The sample consisted of blood. Every receptor here comes from a woman between 25 and 40 years old with Graves' ophthalmopathy.

This chain joins TRBV5-5 and TRBJ1-1, with D perhaps matching TRBD1 (6 bases). The ends were cut back, 4 bases at V and 7 bases at J, with 20 bases in the middle. The germline CDR1 and CDR2 sequences are SGHKS and YYEKEE (reference sequence). This CDR3 has 15 residues. CDR3 sequence reads: CASSQVGGAHGEAFF. Written as DNA, the CDR3 is TGTGCCAGCAGCCAGGTCGGGGGGGCGCATGGTGAAGCTTTCTTT.

This chain connects TRBV6-1 to TRBJ1-1; TRBD1 is a possible D gene (6 bases). CDR1 MNHNS and CDR2 SASEGT come from the germline V gene. This CDR3 has 13 residues. Trimming stripped 10 bases from V and 4 bases from J, with 16 bases between. The CDR3 DNA reads TGTGCCACACGCGGGGGGCTGGGCACTGAAGCTTTCTTT. The encoded protein is CATRGGLGTEAFF.

In its sample, this clonotype was seen a few times. The chain has TRBV6-1 and TRBJ1-1; 10 nucleotides match TRBD1. CDR1 and CDR2 from the germline V gene are MNHNS and SASEGT. CDR3 length equals 15 residues. V lost 4 bases and J lost 5; bases outside the gene matches: 7. CDR3 amino acids: CASSAPGQGRTEAFF. The CDR3 nucleotides read TGTGCCAGCAGTGCCCCGGGACAGGGGAGGACTGAAGCTTTCTTT.

This clonotype appeared a single time. The chain links TRBV6-2 or TRBV6-3 to TRBJ2-1; 10 bases align to TRBD2. The CDR3 is 14 amino acids. Germline lookup yields CDR1 MNHEY and CDR2 SVGEGT. The J segment lost 8 bases and the V segment lost 2 bases, leaving 3 bases of the junction unmatched. The CDR3 loop reads CASSYGTSVDEQFF. The CDR3, as DNA: TGTGCCAGCAGTTACGGGACTAGCGTAGATGAGCAGTTCTTC.

As to this clonotype: An end of the junction differs from the germline gene, which may be a read error. The rearrangement uses TRBV20-1 and TRBJ1-1; 7 bases are a match to TRBD1. CDR3 length: 15 residues. Germline values: CDR1 DFQATT, CDR2 SNEGSKA (reference sequence). CDR3 in amino acids: CSAKTPGQMNSEAFF. The CDR3 nucleotides are TGCAGTGCGAAAACGCCGGGACAGATGAACTCTGAAGCTTTCTTT.

This chain links TRBV6-1 with TRBJ2-2, with 7 bases that match TRBD2. This CDR3 spans 14 amino acids. With V trimmed by 10 bases and J by 7 bases, 12 bases remained unmatched. From germline, CDR1 is MNHNS and CDR2 SASEGT. This chain's CDR3 is CAITEGRDFGELFF. DNA for the CDR3: TGTGCCATCACGGAGGGGAGGGACTTCGGGGAGCTGTTTTTT.

This clonotype was observed many times. The CDR3 DNA follows: TGCAGTGCTAAAGCGAACACCGGGGAGCTGTTTTTT. This encodes CSAKANTGELFF. The chain joins TRBV20-1 to TRBJ2-2; D gene unclear. V was cut by 4 bases and J by 0 bases, with 3 bases left in between. CDR1 and CDR2 (germline): DFQATT, SNEGSKA (reference sequence). The CDR3 is 12 residues long.

The chain links TRBV28 to TRBJ1-5; TRBD1 is a possible D gene (6 bases). V was pared by 1 base and J by 2 bases, with 9 bases between. CDR1 is MDHEN, CDR2 SYDVKM, per germline. This CDR3 has 15 residues. CDR3 nucleotide sequence: TGTGCCAGCAGTTTATACAGGGATGGCAATCAGCCCCAGCATTTT. This gives the protein CASSLYRDGNQPQHF.

This clonotype was detected ten times or more. This chain uses TRBV6-2 or TRBV6-3 with TRBJ1-1; the match to TRBD1 covers 11 bases. The CDR3 runs 14 residues. V lost 6 bases, J lost 5 bases, and 5 bases stayed unmatched. Looked up from germline, CDR1 is MNHEY and CDR2 is SVGEGT. CDR3 region: CASRERDRGTEAFF. CDR3 sequence (DNA): TGTGCCAGCAGGGAGAGGGACAGGGGGACTGAAGCTTTCTTT.

In this sample, this clonotype turned up many times. The chain couples TRBV5-1 to TRBJ1-3; a weak D match, TRBD1 (5 bases). Germline V gene data show CDR1 as SGHRS and CDR2 as YFSETQ. The V and J ends lost 3 bases and 4 bases respectively, with 20 bases between them. This CDR3 comprises 17 residues. Here the CDR3 DNA reads TGCGCCAGCAGCTCTCCCGGGACTCCATTGACGGGAAACACCATATATTTT. Protein sequence: CASSSPGTPLTGNTIYF. Full variable domain (remainder filled in from reference TRBV5-1 and TRBJ1-3): KAGVTQTPRYLIKTRGQQVTLSCSPISGHRSVSWYQQTPGQGLQFLFEYFSETQRNKGNFPGRFSGRQFSNSRSEMNVSTLELGDSALYLCASSSPGTPLTGNTIYFGEGSWLTVV.

The sample holds many counts of this clonotype. CDR3 protein: CASSQDHWRGTEAFF. CDR3 sequence (DNA): TGCGCCAGCAGCCAAGATCACTGGCGGGGGACTGAAGCTTTCTTT. V and J are TRBV4-1 and TRBJ1-1; TRBD1 is a possible D gene (5 bases). The V gene lost 0 bases and the J gene lost 5 bases, with 13 bases spanning the gap. Germline CDR1 reads MGHRA; CDR2 reads YSYEKL. The CDR3 extends over 15 amino acids.

This clonotype has ten or more counts. V usage is TRBV2 and J usage is TRBJ1-1; D is uncertain. The CDR3 length is 13 residues. Between the trimmed V and J ends, which lost 5 bases and 6 bases, there was a span of 13 bases. Germline CDR1 reads SNHLY; CDR2 reads FYNNEI. As DNA, the CDR3 is TGTGCCAGCAGTCTAGGGTATCAGGCTGAAGCTTTCTTT. Translated: CASSLGYQAEAFF.

This clonotype was picked up a small number of times. The chain links TRBV6-5 to TRBJ2-2, with D unclear. This CDR3 is built from 11 residues. Trimming pared 11 bases from V and 7 bases from J, leaving 11 bases between. The V gene's germline CDR1 is MNHEY and CDR2 SVGAGI. The DNA of the CDR3 is TGTGCCGGGGAAGGTATCGGGGAGCTGTTTTTT. Translation gives CAGEGIGELFF.

In this sample, this clonotype turned up many times. The chain joins TRBV20-1 to TRBJ2-7; D may be TRBD1 or TRBD2 (5 bases each). Germline CDR1 reads DFQATT; CDR2 reads SNEGSKA (reference sequence). With 6 bases removed from V and 2 bases from J, the gap between germline ends came to 14 bases. CDR3 length: 13 residues. CDR3 sequence reads: CSAPWDGAYEQYF. The CDR3 DNA follows: TGCAGTGCGCCCTGGGACGGAGCCTACGAGCAGTACTTC.

This clonotype was observed a handful of times. The chain couples TRBV10-3 to TRBJ2-5; 7 nucleotides match TRBD2. CDR3 length: 13 residues. CDR1 and CDR2 (germline): ENHRY, SYGVKD. V shed 3 bases and J 2 bases; nucleotides not matched to a gene: 0. The chain's CDR3 is CAISDGGQETQYF. DNA of the CDR3: TGTGCCATCAGTGACGGGGGGCAAGAGACCCAGTACTTC.

This clonotype was recorded at least ten times. This chain joins TRBV29-1 and TRBJ1-5; TRBD1 might be the D (6 bases). The CDR3 runs to 13 residues. Germline-derived CDR1 and CDR2 are SQVTM and ANQGSEA. V was shortened by 4 bases and J by 4 bases, with 11 bases between the two germline ends. This CDR3 reads CSVAGALNQPQHF. The CDR3 DNA reads TGCAGCGTTGCAGGGGCCCTAAATCAGCCCCAGCATTTT.

This clonotype showed up many times. The chain combines TRBV7-2 with TRBJ2-5; D tentatively fits TRBD1 or TRBD2 (6 bases each). Germline assignment: CDR1 SGHTA and CDR2 FQGNSA. Trimming cost V 1 base and J 4 bases, with 10 bases left between them. The CDR3 consists of 14 residues. Here the CDR3 DNA reads TGTGCCAGCAGCTTAGGGGGGGCGTCAGAGACCCAGTACTTC. Its protein product is CASSLGGASETQYF.